Below, one TCR beta chain is given with its context. This sample's time point: patch test 1, 2 weeks after DPC sensitization. Regarding treatment: therapeutic diphenylcyclopropenone sensitization with weekly scalp DPC. This entry comes from a study of human T cells and chemical hapten exposure. One entry per CDR3 protein results from TCRdb running MiXCR on the RACE reads. The sample holds roughly 380,000 distinct CDR3 sequences, roughly 4.8% seen once. V was trimmed by 0 bases and J by 2 bases, leaving 14 bases between them. This CDR3 region has 16 residues. Germline assignment: CDR1 MGHRA and CDR2 YSYEKL.

This clonotype was sampled from a woman aged 45-59 years with alopecia areata. Some clones in this sample may be carry-over from other donors' samples. Specimen: whole blood, collected in connection with sensitization to the hapten diphenylcyclopropenone (DPC). The V gene is TRBV4-1, the J gene TRBJ2-7; possibly TRBD1 for D (6 bases). The CDR3 DNA reads TGCGCCAGCAGCCAAGATAAGGGGACATCCACCTACGAGCAGTACTTC. Translation: CASSQDKGTSTYEQYF.